The 5 T cell receptor beta chains presented below share a single source sample, sequenced in a study of CD8 T cells in ankylosing spondylitis. TCRdb analysed the 5' RACE reads with MiXCR anew, one entry per CDR3 protein. The repertoire includes 250,000 to 400,000 distinct CDR3 sequences, around a tenth of them detected once, and about 10% sits in the top ten. What was sequenced was blood, either unsorted or a sorted T cell fraction (not recorded which). The receptors originated from a female donor with ankylosing spondylitis or in good health (not recorded which).

This clonotype was found many times. The chain couples TRBV29-1 to TRBJ2-5, with 7 bases matching TRBD1. The CDR3 length is 12 residues. Germline lookup yields CDR1 SQVTM and CDR2 ANQGSEA. The V and J ends lost 6 bases and 7 bases, in that order; junction bases with no gene match: 8. The CDR3: CSVLDRARTQYF. In DNA form, the CDR3 reads TGCAGCGTCCTAGACAGGGCACGGACCCAGTACTTC.

Only a few counts were recorded for this clonotype. This rearrangement joins TRBV20-1 to TRBJ2-7; 9 nucleotides align to TRBD1. Germline trimming cut 6 bases from V and 5 bases from J; bases unmatched to any gene: 11. The CDR3 has 14 residues. Germline values: CDR1 DFQATT, CDR2 SNEGSKA (reference sequence). The CDR3 loop reads CSATTGTGRDEQYF. The CDR3 region has the DNA TGCAGTGCAACCACCGGGACAGGGAGGGACGAGCAGTACTTC.

The V and J genes are TRBV4-2 and TRBJ2-7; the D gene is possibly TRBD2 (5 bases). The CDR3 extends over 15 amino acids. Deletions cut 0 bases from V and 4 bases from J, with 13 bases between. Germline CDR1 is LGHNA and CDR2 is YNFKEQ. The CDR3 spells CASSQEPGSGYEQYF. The DNA for the CDR3 is TGTGCCAGCAGCCAAGAGCCGGGGTCCGGGTACGAGCAGTACTTC.

In its sample, this clonotype was seen once. This may be a read error: a much more frequent sequence differs by one nucleotide. The V gene is TRBV28, the J gene TRBJ1-6; D may be TRBD1 (6 bases). From germline, CDR1 is MDHEN and CDR2 SYDVKM. V lost 7 bases and J 8 bases, leaving 18 bases between the germline ends. This CDR3 contains 15 residues. The DNA for the CDR3 is TGTGCCAGCAACTCTGGGGGGGCGGATTATTCACCCCTCCACTTT. This encodes CASNSGGADYSPLHF.

The chain employs TRBV5-1 and TRBJ2-7, with 11 bases that match TRBD1. This CDR3 is 15 amino acids long. V was clipped by 0 bases and J by 5 bases; unmatched bases: 4. Germline V gene sequence: CDR1 SGHRS, CDR2 YFSETQ. CDR3 sequence reads: CASSLEGQGAHEQYF. The CDR3, as DNA: TGCGCCAGCAGCTTGGAAGGACAGGGGGCCCACGAGCAGTACTTC.